Given below is one TCR beta chain in context. This sample was taken from a study of sequential checkpoint blockade in melanoma. Background on the study: Randomization was 1:1 between first-line nivolumab→ipilimumab and ipilimumab→nivolumab.

Treatment defined: randomized to nivolumab then ipilimumab (arm A) or the reverse (arm B). CDR3 size: 15 residues. In germline, CDR1 is SGHRS, CDR2 YFSETQ. V lost 4 bases and J lost 0, with 11 bases in between. Method: immunoSEQ multiplex PCR; TCRdb's copy keeps in-frame clones and lacks some. The table shows more than 2,000 clones, with roughly 23% occurring only once. The chain links TRBV5-1 to TRBJ1-3; perhaps TRBD1 as D (5 bases). This clonotype was sampled from a human donor with melanoma. This material consisted of tumor tissue (inferred from file names), taken from a patient given nivolumab and ipilimumab in sequence. CDR3 sequence reads: CASSPGGISGNTIYF. The CDR3 nucleotides read TGCGCCAGCAGCCCGGGGGGAATCTCTGGAAACACCATATATTTT.